One sample yielded the 17 T cell receptor beta chains listed below, sequenced in a study of regulatory T cells in long-lasting Graves disease. Investigators prepared the TCR beta libraries by applying iRepertoire HTBI primers and Arm-PCR of CDR3 regions. TCRdb reprocessed the multiplex PCR reads via MiXCR and lists one record per CDR3 protein. The table has 350,000 to 400,000 distinct CDR3 sequences, around 16% seen once. The time point: newly diagnosed GD, antithyroid drugs for less than 3 months. PBMCs were the source of the RNA used for TCR sequencing. This sample comprised peripheral blood mononuclear cells (PBMCs), obtained at new diagnosis, from a patient treated with antithyroid drugs. The receptors come from a female donor with Graves disease.

This clonotype was detected many times. The genes are TRBV6-1 and TRBJ2-1, with D perhaps TRBD2 (6 bases). The CDR3 consists of 14 residues. The V end was cut by 6 bases, the J end by 8 bases, with 17 bases between. CDR1 is MNHNS, CDR2 SASEGT, per germline. This CDR3 is CASRWRGGGDEQFF. DNA for the CDR3: TGTGCCAGCAGATGGAGGGGAGGTGGGGATGAGCAGTTCTTC.

This clonotype was seen repeatedly, ten times or more. This chain joins TRBV12-3 or TRBV12-4 and TRBJ2-5; 11 bases are a match to TRBD2. This CDR3 has 14 residues. V shed 5 bases and J 3 bases; nucleotides not matched to a gene: 2. The chain's CDR3 is CASSMTSGKETQYF. CDR3 in DNA: TGTGCCAGCAGTATGACTAGCGGGAAAGAGACCCAGTACTTC.

At least ten counts were recorded for this clonotype. V gene TRBV3-1 combines with J gene TRBJ2-4, with 8 bases that match TRBD1. The junction had 7 bases not matched to a gene; V was cut back by 4 bases and J by 2 bases. The germline CDR1 and CDR2 sequences are LGHDT and YNNKEL (reference sequence). CDR3 size: 16 residues. This chain's CDR3 is CASSPQGGGTKNIQYF. The CDR3 DNA reads as TGTGCCAGCAGCCCACAGGGGGGTGGGACCAAAAACATTCAGTACTTC.

This clonotype was detected ten times or more. The V call is TRBV7-3, the J call TRBJ2-1; 7 bases fit TRBD2. The V gene's germline CDR1 is SGHTA and CDR2 FQGTGA. The V segment lost 2 bases and the J segment 6 bases; nucleotides outside the gene matches: 4. This CDR3 spans 14 amino acids. CDR3: CASSLWPGGNEQFF. CDR3 DNA sequence: TGTGCCAGCAGCTTATGGCCGGGAGGCAATGAGCAGTTCTTC.

This clonotype has at least ten counts. The chain is built from TRBV11-1 and TRBJ2-1; tentatively, D is TRBD2 (5 bases). CDR1 is SGHAT and CDR2 is FQDESV in the germline V gene (reference sequence). This CDR3 region has 14 residues. V dropped 5 bases and J dropped 2 bases, with 10 bases sitting between them. The CDR3 DNA reads TGTGCCAGCAGCACCTCCGGGGCCTACAATGAGCAGTTCTTC. Translated, it gives CASSTSGAYNEQFF. The full variable domain, its missing parts supplied by reference TRBV11-1 and TRBJ2-1, is EAEVAQSPRYKITEKSQAVAFWCDPISGHATLYWYRQILGQGPELLVQFQDESVVDDSQLPKDRFSAERLKGVDSTLKIQPAELGDSAMYLCASSTSGAYNEQFFGPGTRLTVL.

This clonotype was picked up many times. This chain links TRBV5-5 with TRBJ2-3; maybe TRBD2 (6 bases). The germline V gene encodes CDR1 SGHKS and CDR2 YYEKEE (reference sequence). V was pared by 0 bases and J by 0 bases, with 11 bases between. The CDR3 runs to 16 residues. The CDR3 is CASSLVRRASTDTQYF. CDR3 sequence (DNA): TGTGCCAGCAGCTTGGTCAGGAGGGCTAGCACAGATACGCAGTATTTT.

This clonotype was seen repeatedly, ten times or more. V is TRBV2 and J is TRBJ2-2; D gene ambiguous. Looked up from germline, CDR1 is SNHLY and CDR2 is FYNNEI. V lost 6 bases and J lost 3, with 11 bases in between. The CDR3 totals 14 residues. CDR3 nucleotides: TGTGCCAGCAGGAGGCTAGTTGACACCGGGGAGCTGTTTTTT. As protein: CASRRLVDTGELFF.

This clonotype was recorded many times. V usage is TRBV6-1 and J usage is TRBJ2-2; D is perhaps TRBD2 (5 bases). CDR1 and CDR2 from the germline V gene are MNHNS and SASEGT. V lost 7 bases, J lost 0 bases, and 15 bases lay in between. The CDR3 loop spans 16 amino acids. This CDR3 is CASTPRRRTNTGELFF. The CDR3 nucleotides are TGTGCCAGCACCCCCCGACGGAGGACGAACACCGGGGAGCTGTTTTTT.

This clonotype was seen many times. V usage is TRBV7-2 and J usage is TRBJ2-5; D may be TRBD2 (8 bases). The V end was cut by 6 bases, the J end by 4 bases, with 24 bases between. The CDR3 contains 17 residues. Germline-derived CDR1 and CDR2 are SGHTA and FQGNSA. CDR3 sequence reads: CASSRHRQGRGGETQYF. In nucleotides, the CDR3 is TGTGCCAGCAGTCGCCACAGACAGGGACGGGGGGGAGAGACCCAGTACTTC.

The CDR3 sequence: CASNSLAGGAQYF. The DNA for the CDR3 is TGTGCCAGCAACTCACTAGCGGGAGGAGCGCAGTACTTC. This chain uses TRBV12-3 or TRBV12-4 with TRBJ2-7, with 12 bases identical to TRBD2. The CDR3 is 13 amino acids. The J segment lost 9 bases and the V segment lost 7 bases, leaving 7 bases of the junction unmatched.

This clonotype was observed many times. The chain uses TRBV20-1 and TRBJ2-5; D remains ambiguous. The germline V gene has CDR1 DFQATT and CDR2 SNEGSKA (reference sequence). V lost 4 bases, J lost 3 bases, and 21 bases lay in between. The CDR3 length is 16 residues. Here the CDR3 DNA reads TGCAGTGCTACTAAATCTTTGGCTAGGACGGAAGAGACCCAGTACTTC. Residues: CSATKSLARTEETQYF.

This clonotype was counted at least ten times. V usage is TRBV11-2 and J usage is TRBJ1-2, with 7 positions matching TRBD1. Germline V gives CDR1 SGHAT, CDR2 FQNNGV. The CDR3 extends over 16 amino acids. Trimming cost V 2 bases and J 7 bases; bases outside gene matches: 13. The CDR3 bases are TGTGCCAGCAGCTTAAGAACGCGGACAGGCTCTTCTGGCTACACCTTC. Translation gives CASSLRTRTGSSGYTF.

V gene TRBV7-3 combines with J gene TRBJ2-5; 10 bases are a match to TRBD2. Looked up from germline, CDR1 is SGHTA and CDR2 is FQGTGA. The CDR3 runs 15 residues. The V gene end was trimmed by 5 bases and the J gene end by 5 bases; junction bases not matched to a gene: 8. The CDR3 region has the DNA TGTGCCAGCAGCCTGATAGCGGGGGGCGATGAGACCCAGTACTTC. It translates to CASSLIAGGDETQYF.

This clonotype appeared many times. This chain uses TRBV5-1 with TRBJ1-5; D remains ambiguous. Germline CDR1 reads SGHRS; CDR2 reads YFSETQ. There are 14 residues in the CDR3. V was trimmed by 0 bases and J by 5 bases, leaving 9 bases between them. The CDR3 spells CASSLVPEDQPQHF. DNA for the CDR3: TGCGCCAGCAGCTTGGTACCAGAGGATCAGCCCCAGCATTTT.

The chain recombines TRBV3-1 with TRBJ2-5, with 8 bases fitting TRBD2. This CDR3 has 18 residues. The V gene's germline CDR1 is LGHDT and CDR2 YNNKEL (reference sequence). Germline trimming cut 4 bases from V and 4 bases from J; bases unmatched to any gene: 17. The CDR3 is CASSPGELAVGTPETQYF. DNA for the CDR3: TGTGCCAGCAGCCCGGGGGAACTAGCGGTAGGAACCCCAGAGACCCAGTACTTC.

This clonotype was picked up a small number of times. It differs at one base from a far larger clone, so likely a read error. The chain combines TRBV20-1 with TRBJ2-5; D might be TRBD2 (6 bases). Germline-derived CDR1 and CDR2 are DFQATT and SNEGSKA (reference sequence). CDR3 size: 15 residues. V lost 5 bases and J 11 bases, leaving 27 bases between the germline ends. In DNA form, the CDR3 reads TGCAGTGCTCGAAGGGCGGTTTGGGGGGTAAATGAGCAGTACTTC. Protein sequence: CSARRAVWGVNEQYF.

The chain employs TRBV7-2 and TRBJ2-5; D is undetermined. The CDR3 totals 16 residues. Germline V lookup: CDR1 SGHTA, CDR2 FQGNSA. V dropped 0 bases and J dropped 4 bases, with 15 bases sitting between them. The CDR3 DNA reads as TGTGCCAGCAGCTTAGCGAGTATACAGATTCGAGAGACCCAGTACTTC. Protein sequence: CASSLASIQIRETQYF.